This passage covers 27 T cell receptor beta chains from one sample sequenced in a study of T cell changes during pregnancy in multiple sclerosis. Data came from immunoSEQ multiplex PCR; TCRdb stores just in-frame clones and leaves some out. Among some 96,000 clones, around 92% were seen once, and the ten largest hold 1.9%. Sequences were derived from peripheral blood, sampled after pregnancy. These receptors all come from a female donor with multiple sclerosis, enrolled in a pregnancy study.

The rearrangement uses TRBV6-5 and TRBJ2-3, with 9 bases matching TRBD2. The CDR3 is 15 amino acids. CDR1 and CDR2 (germline): MNHEY, SVGAGI. J was trimmed by 2 bases and V by 4 bases; bases with no gene match: 4. The DNA for the CDR3 is TGTGCCAGCAGTTGGGGGACTAGCCCCACAGATACGCAGTATTTT. Translated: CASSWGTSPTDTQYF.

This clone appeared once. The chain combines TRBV7-2 with TRBJ2-3, with D unclear. Germline V gene lookup returns CDR1 SGHTA and CDR2 FQGNSA. The CDR3 has 13 amino acids. Trimming stripped 1 base from V and 4 bases from J, with 6 bases between. Here the CDR3 DNA reads TGTGCCAGCAGCTTAGTAACTTCAGATACGCAGTATTTT. Translating gives CASSLVTSDTQYF.

This clone was found once. This chain connects TRBV19 to TRBJ2-5, with unresolved D. This CDR3 contains 13 residues. With 4 bases removed from V and 3 bases from J, the gap between germline ends came to 9 bases. Germline CDR1 is LNHDA and CDR2 is SQIVND (reference sequence). CDR3: CASSRRLEETQYF. The CDR3 DNA sequence: TGTGCCAGTAGTAGAAGACTGGAAGAGACCCAGTACTTC.

This sequence joins TRBV6-6 and TRBJ1-2, with 7 nucleotides matching TRBD1. The CDR3 loop spans 12 amino acids. Germline V gene data show CDR1 as MNHNY and CDR2 as SVGAGI (reference sequence). Trimming at V came to 6 bases and at J to 7 bases, leaving 5 bases not matched to a gene. CDR3 coding DNA: TGTGCCAGCAGGGGGACAGTCGCTGGCTACACCTTC. It codes for CASRGTVAGYTF.

The chain uses TRBV30 and TRBJ1-2; D unclear. Trimming removed 3 bases at V and 2 bases at J, with 16 bases between. The CDR3 is made up of 15 amino acids. Germline V lookup: CDR1 GTSNPN, CDR2 SVGIG (reference sequence). CDR3 sequence reads: CAWSGESLGNYGYTF. CDR3 DNA: TGTGCCTGGAGCGGGGAGTCGTTGGGGAACTATGGCTACACCTTC.

The chain employs TRBV29-1 and TRBJ2-1; 7 bases are a match to TRBD1. CDR1 SQVTM and CDR2 ANQGSEA come from the germline V gene. The trim removed 1 base at V and 0 bases at J, leaving 9 bases unmatched. CDR3 length: 17 residues. CDR3 bases: TGCAGCGTTGAAGCCCGACAGGGCAAGCACTCCTACAATGAGCAGTTCTTC. The encoded protein is CSVEARQGKHSYNEQFF.

The V call is TRBV11-1, the J call TRBJ2-2; D is perhaps TRBD1 (6 bases). Germline CDR1 and CDR2: SGHAT and FQDESV (reference sequence). V lost 4 bases, J lost 0 bases, and 12 bases lay in between. The CDR3 has 16 residues. The CDR3 reads CASSSRQAANTGELFF. CDR3 nucleotides: TGTGCCAGCAGCTCAAGACAGGCCGCGAACACCGGGGAGCTGTTTTTT.

The rearrangement joins TRBV28 to TRBJ1-1; possible D gene TRBD1, 6 bases. CDR1 is MDHEN and CDR2 is SYDVKM in the germline V gene. V gave up 10 bases and J gave up 8 bases, with 26 bases separating them. This CDR3 contains 15 residues. The CDR3 DNA reads TGTGCCACCCTAGACTCAGGGACAAACACAGGGGAAGCTTTCTTT. Its translation is CATLDSGTNTGEAFF.

On this clone: An end of the junction differs from the germline gene, which may be a read error. V usage is TRBV30 and J usage is TRBJ2-5, with 7 bases identical to TRBD2. CDR3 length: 15 residues. The germline V gene encodes CDR1 GTSNPN and CDR2 SVGIG (reference sequence). As DNA, the CDR3 is TGTACCTGGAGTGAAGCCCTAGCGGTCCAAGAGACCCAGTACTTC. Residues: CTWSEALAVQETQYF.

This chain joins TRBV6-1 and TRBJ1-1; D remains unclear. V was trimmed by 3 bases and J by 2 bases, leaving 10 bases between them. The CDR3 spans 14 residues. Germline V gene data show CDR1 as MNHNS and CDR2 as SASEGT. As DNA, the CDR3 is TGTGCCAGCAGTGAGCCAGTCAAAAACACTGAAGCTTTCTTT. Protein product: CASSEPVKNTEAFF.

The V call is TRBV7-3, the J call TRBJ2-5; 13 bases align to TRBD2. Trimming cost V 5 bases and J 0 bases; bases outside gene matches: 3. This CDR3 has 16 residues. Germline lookup yields CDR1 SGHTA and CDR2 FQGTGA. In DNA, the CDR3 is TGTGCCAGCAGCCCGGGACTAGCGGGGTACCAAGAGACCCAGTACTTC. Amino acid sequence: CASSPGLAGYQETQYF. The whole variable domain, remainder taken from reference TRBV7-3 and TRBJ2-5, is GAGVSQTPSNKVTEKGKYVELRCDPISGHTALYWYRQSLGQGPEFLIYFQGTGAADDSGLPNDRFFAVRPEGSVSTLKIQRTERGDSAVYLCASSPGLAGYQETQYFGPGTRLLVL.

The chain has TRBV9 and TRBJ1-5; 8 bases line up with TRBD1. CDR3 length: 14 amino acids. The V segment lost 4 bases and the J segment 6 bases; nucleotides outside the gene matches: 6. Germline V gene sequence: CDR1 SGDLS, CDR2 YYNGEE. CDR3 amino acids: CASSPDRGRQPQHF. The DNA for the CDR3 is TGTGCCAGCAGCCCAGACAGGGGCCGTCAGCCCCAGCATTTT.

The rearrangement joins TRBV2 to TRBJ2-2; TRBD2 might be the D (6 bases). Trimming left V 6 bases short and J 8 bases short, with 10 bases between. The CDR3 runs to 12 residues. Germline CDR1 reads SNHLY; CDR2 reads FYNNEI. DNA of the CDR3: TGTGCCAGCAGCCTACTAGCAGGGGAGCTGTTTTTT. It translates to CASSLLAGELFF.

The chain couples TRBV5-1 to TRBJ1-1; D is uncertain. Germline V lookup: CDR1 SGHRS, CDR2 YFSETQ. The CDR3 length is 15 residues. V was shortened by 2 bases and J by 3 bases, with 14 bases between the two germline ends. The CDR3 here is CASSFSAAGDTEAFF. The CDR3 region has the DNA TGCGCCAGCAGCTTCTCTGCGGCCGGGGACACTGAAGCTTTCTTT. Full variable domain (missing parts from reference TRBV5-1 and TRBJ1-1): KAGVTQTPRYLIKTRGQQVTLSCSPISGHRSVSWYQQTPGQGLQFLFEYFSETQRNKGNFPGRFSGRQFSNSRSEMNVSTLELGDSALYLCASSFSAAGDTEAFFGQGTRLTVV.

The V gene is TRBV7-3, the J gene TRBJ1-1; D not certain. The CDR3 has 18 amino acids. The V end was cut by 1 base, the J end by 0 bases, with 18 bases between. In germline, CDR1 is SGHTA, CDR2 FQGTGA. The CDR3 region is CASSLNPGIGLMNTEAFF. The DNA of the CDR3 is TGTGCCAGCAGCTTAAACCCGGGCATAGGACTTATGAACACTGAAGCTTTCTTT.

The chain joins TRBV6-1 to TRBJ1-5; 7 bases are shared with TRBD1. This CDR3 spans 14 amino acids. Germline values: CDR1 MNHNS, CDR2 SASEGT. V lost 4 bases, J lost 2 bases, and 2 bases stayed unmatched. The CDR3 DNA is TGTGCCAGCAGTGTCGACAGGGGCAATCAGCCCCAGCATTTT. Encoded protein: CASSVDRGNQPQHF.

This clone is a singleton in its sample. J is TRBJ2-1 and V is TRBV30; TRBD1 might be the D (6 bases). V dropped 0 bases and J dropped 9 bases, with 15 bases sitting between them. CDR3 length: 14 residues. CDR1 and CDR2 from the germline V gene are GTSNPN and SVGIG (reference sequence). The CDR3 nucleotides are TGTGCCTGGAGTGTTGGGGCCAGGGGAATTGAGCAGTTCTTC. Protein product: CAWSVGARGIEQFF.

The CDR3 region is CASSYVSRGPTEAFF. In DNA form, the CDR3 reads TGTGCCAGCAGTTACGTCTCCAGGGGCCCCACTGAAGCTTTCTTT. V is TRBV6-5 and J is TRBJ1-1; a possible D gene is TRBD1 (6 bases). There are 15 residues in the CDR3. Per germline, CDR1 MNHEY and CDR2 SVGAGI. The V end was cut by 2 bases, the J end by 4 bases, with 14 bases between.

This rearrangement joins TRBV7-9 to TRBJ2-5, with TRBD2 matching 12 bases. The trim removed 5 bases at V and 4 bases at J, leaving 5 bases unmatched. The CDR3 sequence is 15 residues long. Germline-derived CDR1 and CDR2 are SEHNR and FQNEAQ (reference sequence). The CDR3 is CASSQGLAGRETQYF. For the CDR3, the DNA is TGTGCCAGCAGCCAGGGACTAGCGGGCAGAGAGACCCAGTACTTC.

This clone was detected a few times. V and J are TRBV6-5 and TRBJ1-2; unclear D gene. The CDR3 is 11 amino acids. Germline V gene data show CDR1 as MNHEY and CDR2 as SVGAGI. Between the trimmed V and J ends, which lost 2 bases and 7 bases, there was a span of 5 bases. CDR3 sequence reads: CASSYGSGYTF. Here the CDR3 DNA reads TGTGCCAGCAGTTACGGTAGTGGCTACACCTTC.

A word on this clone: Other DNA sequences of this sample code for an identical CDR3. The genes are TRBV18 and TRBJ2-7, with TRBD2 matching 12 bases. Germline lookup yields CDR1 KGHSH and CDR2 LQKENI. V was pared by 3 bases and J by 4 bases, with 4 bases of the junction left unmatched. The CDR3 loop spans 15 amino acids. This CDR3 reads CASSPRLAGGYEQYF. DNA of the CDR3: TGTGCCAGCTCACCTCGCCTAGCGGGAGGGTACGAGCAGTACTTC.

As to this clone: No conserved phenylalanine or tryptophan ends this CDR3, so it is likely a read error. No DNA is shown, since the ends of the CDR3 on it are uncertain; the CDR3 is the one TCRdb lists. V gene TRBV10-3 combines with J gene TRBJ1-2. The CDR3 contains 12 residues when both ends are counted. Germline V gene lookup returns CDR1 ENHRY and CDR2 SYGVKD. CDR3 sequence reads: CAISDIPGGFEL.

This clone was counted once. The chain is built from TRBV5-1 and TRBJ1-1, with 8 nucleotides matching TRBD1. CDR1 is SGHRS, CDR2 YFSETQ, per germline. The CDR3 covers 16 residues. Trimming at V came to 0 bases and at J to 3 bases, leaving 7 bases not matched to a gene. The CDR3 DNA reads TGCGCCAGCAGCTTGGCGACAGGGGTAGGAGACACTGAAGCTTTCTTT. Translated: CASSLATGVGDTEAFF.

In DNA, the CDR3 is TGTGCCAGCAGCTTTGTAGAACTTCAAGAGACCCAGTACTTC. The encoded protein is CASSFVELQETQYF. The J gene is TRBJ2-5, the V gene TRBV5-6; D call uncertain. The germline CDR1 and CDR2 sequences are SGHDT and YYEEEE. The CDR3 runs to 14 residues. Trimming left V 2 bases short and J 2 bases short, with 10 bases between.

J is TRBJ1-2 and V is TRBV7-2; D unresolved. Germline V gene data show CDR1 as SGHTA and CDR2 as FQGNSA. The CDR3 has 15 residues. Trimming cost V 1 base and J 4 bases, with 13 bases left between them. For the CDR3, the DNA is TGTGCCAGCAGCTTAGGGGGAGGAGAGTCCTATGGCTACACCTTC. This gives the protein CASSLGGGESYGYTF.

The chain joins TRBV30 to TRBJ1-5, with 9 bases matching TRBD1. This CDR3 has 15 residues. With V trimmed by 1 base and J by 5 bases, 6 bases remained unmatched. Germline CDR1 reads GTSNPN; CDR2 reads SVGIG (reference sequence). In DNA, the CDR3 is TGTGCCTGGAGTGCCGGGACAGGGTTCGATCAGCCCCAGCATTTT. Translating gives CAWSAGTGFDQPQHF. Full variable domain (outside the CDR3, taken from reference TRBV30 and TRBJ1-5): SQTIHQWPATLVQPVGSPLSLECTVEGTSNPNLYWYRQAAGRGLQLLFYSVGIGQISSEVPQNLSASRPQDRQFILSSKKLLLSDSGFYLCAWSAGTGFDQPQHFGDGTRLSIL.

The V and J genes are TRBV6-5 and TRBJ2-3, with 10 positions matching TRBD2. The CDR3 sequence is 16 residues long. In germline, CDR1 is MNHEY, CDR2 SVGAGI. Germline trimming cut 2 bases from V and 4 bases from J; bases unmatched to any gene: 6. DNA of the CDR3: TGTGCCAGCAGTTACACCGGGACTAGCGTTCCAGATACGCAGTATTTT. Translation gives CASSYTGTSVPDTQYF.